This T cell receptor (beta chain) was recorded in a study of T cells in Graves' hyperthyroidism and ophthalmopathy. Study details: Peripheral blood specimens were obtained at initial diagnosis, prior to any treatment. Notes on the study in general: In the blood, most expanded thyroid clonotypes above 0.001 appeared as well.

The sample holds one count of this clonotype. Its antigen remains unknown. The CDR3 is made up of 14 amino acids. The trim removed 4 bases at V and 5 bases at J, leaving 6 bases unmatched. CDR1 and CDR2 (germline): SGDLS, YYNGEE. Diagnosing involved the use of clinical symptoms, serum thyroxine and TRAb, thyroid ultrasound and orbital computed tomography. The authors took PBMCs from 10 ml fresh peripheral blood. Template material for amplifying TCR beta CDR3 regions consisted of RNA transcripts. First-round RT-PCR of the TCR CDR3 relied on the HTBI primer set. TCRdb reprocessed the multiplex PCR reads via MiXCR and lists one record per CDR3 protein. The sample carries hundreds of thousands of distinct CDR3 sequences, over 35% recorded once.

The sequencing input was blood. The genes are TRBV9 and TRBJ2-1; 7 bases map to TRBD1. The TCR sequence derives from a man between 18 and 35 years old with Graves' hyperthyroidism. CDR3 nucleotide sequence: TGTGCCAGCAGCCGCAGACAGGGCCACAATGAGCAGTTCTTC. This gives the protein CASSRRQGHNEQFF.